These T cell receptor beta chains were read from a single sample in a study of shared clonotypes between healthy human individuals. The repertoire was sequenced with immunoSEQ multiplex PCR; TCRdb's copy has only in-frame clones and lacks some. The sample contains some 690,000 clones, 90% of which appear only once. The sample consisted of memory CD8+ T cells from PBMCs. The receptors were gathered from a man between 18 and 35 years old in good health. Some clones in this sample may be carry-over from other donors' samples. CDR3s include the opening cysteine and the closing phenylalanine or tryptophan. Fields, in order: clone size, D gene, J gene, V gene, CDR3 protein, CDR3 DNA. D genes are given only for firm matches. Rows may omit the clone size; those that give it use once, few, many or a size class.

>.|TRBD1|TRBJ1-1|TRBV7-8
CASSLLALTGEDTEAFF
TGTGCCAGCAGCTTATTGGCCCTCACAGGGGAGGACACTGAAGCTTTCTTT
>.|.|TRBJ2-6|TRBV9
CASSVAQRAGGANVLTF
TGTGCCAGCAGCGTAGCTCAAAGGGCGGGCGGGGCCAACGTCCTGACTTTC
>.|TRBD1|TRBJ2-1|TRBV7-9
CASSPNRGLYNEQFF
TGTGCCAGCAGTCCGAACAGGGGGCTTTACAATGAGCAGTTCTTC
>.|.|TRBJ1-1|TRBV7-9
CASSLEPSPTEAFF
TGTGCCAGCAGCTTAGAACCTAGTCCCACTGAAGCTTTCTTT
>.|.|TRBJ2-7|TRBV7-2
CASSLVALVSYEQYF
TGTGCCAGCAGCTTAGTCGCCCTAGTATCCTACGAGCAGTACTTC
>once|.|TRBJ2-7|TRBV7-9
CASSLGSGGGYEQYF
TGTGCCAGCAGCTTAGGATCGGGGGGCGGCTACGAGCAGTACTTC
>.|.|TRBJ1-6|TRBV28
CASNRRGTFMTSSGYNSPLHF
TGTGCCAGCAACCGACGGGGGACTTTTATGACCAGTTCCGGATATAATTCACCCCTCCACTTT
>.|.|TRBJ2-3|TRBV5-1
CASSPSTDTQYF
TGCGCCAGCAGCCCGAGCACAGATACGCAGTATTTT
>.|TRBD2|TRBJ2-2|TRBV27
CASSQLAGVDHGELFF
TGTGCCAGCAGTCAGCTAGCGGGAGTTGATCATGGGGAGCTGTTTTTT
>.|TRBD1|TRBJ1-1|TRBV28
CASSLARGAEAFF
TGTGCCAGCAGTTTAGCCAGGGGGGCTGAAGCTTTCTTT
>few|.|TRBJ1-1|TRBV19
CASRMGRTEAFF
TGTGCCAGTAGGATGGGGCGCACTGAAGCTTTCTTT
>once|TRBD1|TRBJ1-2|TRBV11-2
CASSLPQGQRTNYGYTF
TGTGCCAGCAGCTTACCCCAGGGACAGCGGACTAACTATGGCTACACCTTC
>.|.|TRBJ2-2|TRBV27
CASSWGANTGELFF
TGTGCCAGCAGTTGGGGCGCGAACACCGGGGAGCTGTTTTTT
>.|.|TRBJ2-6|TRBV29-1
CSVAGAVSTGANVLTF
TGCAGCGTTGCAGGGGCTGTATCGACTGGGGCCAACGTCCTGACTTTC
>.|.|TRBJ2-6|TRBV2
CASLTSSGANVLTF
TGTGCCAGTCTAACTAGTTCTGGGGCCAACGTCCTGACTTTC
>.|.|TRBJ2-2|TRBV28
CASSFVMSGELFF
TGTGCCAGCAGTTTCGTAATGTCCGGGGAGCTGTTTTTT
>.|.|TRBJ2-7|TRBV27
CASSWVGSSYEQYF
TGTGCCAGCAGTTGGGTGGGGAGCTCCTACGAGCAGTACTTC
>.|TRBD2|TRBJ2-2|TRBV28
CASNPPARREGRSTGELFF
TGTGCCAGCAACCCTCCCGCAAGGCGGGAGGGCCGCAGCACCGGGGAGCTGTTTTTT
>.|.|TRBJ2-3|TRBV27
CASSLYRGLMTDTQYF
TGTGCCAGCAGTCTCTATAGGGGACTTATGACAGATACGCAGTATTTT
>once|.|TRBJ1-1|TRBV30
CAWNVGAWGIMNTEAFF
TGTGCCTGGAATGTGGGAGCATGGGGAATCATGAACACTGAAGCTTTCTTT
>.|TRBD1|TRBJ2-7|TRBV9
CASSVVGTGYEQYF
TGTGCCAGCAGCGTCGTTGGGACAGGCTACGAGCAGTACTTC
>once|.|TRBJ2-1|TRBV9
CASSASGALRNEQFF
TGTGCCAGCAGCGCCTCAGGGGCCCTGAGGAATGAGCAGTTCTTC
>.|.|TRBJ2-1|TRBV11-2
CASSLWDRWGRNEQFF
TGTGCCAGCAGCTTATGGGACCGCTGGGGTAGGAATGAGCAGTTCTTC
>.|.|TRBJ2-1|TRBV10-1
CASSESGEQFF
TGCGCCAGCAGTGAGTCGGGGGAGCAGTTCTTC
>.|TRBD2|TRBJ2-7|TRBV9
CASSVGAGGVEQYF
TGTGCCAGCAGCGTGGGGGCGGGAGGAGTGGAGCAGTACTTC
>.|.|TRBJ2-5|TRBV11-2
CASSFRGNQETQYF
TGTGCCAGCAGCTTCCGAGGGAATCAAGAGACCCAGTACTTC
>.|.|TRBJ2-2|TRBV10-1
CASSEDSFTGELFF
TGCGCCAGCAGTGAGGACAGCTTCACCGGGGAGCTGTTTTTT
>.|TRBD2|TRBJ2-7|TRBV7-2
CASSFTSGVYEQYF
TGTGCCAGCAGCTTTACTAGCGGGGTGTACGAGCAGTACTTC
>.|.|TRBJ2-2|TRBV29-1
CSVERANTGELFF
TGCAGCGTTGAGAGAGCGAACACCGGGGAGCTGTTTTTT
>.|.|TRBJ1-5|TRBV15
CATSRELISNQPQHF
TGTGCCACCAGCAGAGAGTTAATTAGCAATCAGCCCCAGCATTTT
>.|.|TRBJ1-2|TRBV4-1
CASSQGSGGMVYGYTF
TGCGCCAGCAGCCAAGGTTCTGGGGGGATGGTCTATGGCTACACCTTC